This is a list of T cell receptor beta chains from one sample in a study of immune heterogeneity within non-small cell lung tumors. TCRdb fed the multiplex PCR reads into MiXCR, producing one record per CDR3 protein. The sample holds several thousand distinct CDR3 sequences, approximately 23% seen once. The specimen was lung tumor tissue. The receptor source for this set is a man between 65 and 79 years old with non-small cell lung cancer. Both conserved end residues are part of each CDR3. Each record gives: J gene, D gene, V gene, CDR3 protein. A D gene is named only where the DNA matches it firmly.

TRBJ1-1 | - | TRBV9 | CASSVAPTFRTEAFF
TRBJ2-7 | - | TRBV7-6 | CASSLRPSSYEQYF
TRBJ1-2 | - | TRBV6-1 | CASSEGGHALSSYGYTF
TRBJ2-7 | TRBD2 | TRBV20-1 | CSARDGTSTHEQYF
TRBJ2-7 | TRBD1 | TRBV9 | CASSVDHGTGSYEQYF
TRBJ1-6 | - | TRBV2 | CASRGGRSNSPLHF
TRBJ1-2 | TRBD1 | TRBV29-1 | CSVAGGFSHGYTF
TRBJ2-7 | TRBD1 | TRBV5-4 | CASSMDRASSYEQYF
TRBJ1-6 | TRBD1 | TRBV5-6 | CASSLAAGQGNSPLHF
TRBJ2-7 | - | TRBV28 | CASSTTPSYEQYF
TRBJ1-2 | - | TRBV6-4 | CASSEGTNYGYTF
TRBJ2-2 | TRBD2 | TRBV5-5 | CASSRLAGSSGELFF
TRBJ2-7 | - | TRBV7-6 | CACGAAPGTYEQYF
TRBJ1-2 | TRBD1 | TRBV11-2 | CASSNDRVPNYGYTF
TRBJ2-7 | - | TRBV20-1 | CSAVRDTSSYEQYF
TRBJ2-3 | - | TRBV3-1 | CASSQGGVADTQYF
TRBJ1-1 | - | TRBV5-8 | CASSLGGGGTEAFF
TRBJ2-1 | - | TRBV5-1 | CASSLEWGAGSEQFF
TRBJ1-1 | TRBD1 | TRBV5-1 | CASRPGQGQDTEAFF
TRBJ1-2 | - | TRBV19 | CASSVRQTNYGYTF
- | TRBD2 | TRBV7-7 | CASSLTLAGYNEQFF
TRBJ1-5 | - | TRBV5-5 | CASSLSDHPQHF
TRBJ2-2 | TRBD2 | TRBV7-6 | CASSFATSGNTGELFF
TRBJ2-1 | - | TRBV11-2 | CASTLLDEQFF
TRBJ1-5 | TRBD1 | TRBV6-1 | CASSEFGGQPYSNQPQHF
TRBJ2-3 | - | TRBV12-5 | CASGFGRDSTDTQYF
TRBJ2-3 | - | TRBV12-3/TRBV12-4 | CASTLMGSTDTQYF
TRBJ1-1 | TRBD1 | TRBV4-1 | CASSQDRDRGEAFF
TRBJ2-7 | - | TRBV11-2 | CASSSSDRPYEQYF
TRBJ2-5 | TRBD2 | TRBV7-9 | CASSPRGGLAMETQYF
TRBJ1-1 | TRBD1 | TRBV6-1 | CASSETGKAEAFF
TRBJ2-7 | - | TRBV20-1 | CSASRGGDEQYF
TRBJ1-1 | - | TRBV7-9 | CATRLTVGEDTEAFF
TRBJ1-1 | - | TRBV6-5 | CASSYSKLGADTEAFF
TRBJ1-2 | - | TRBV6-5 | CASSYSHPGLSSRKKTSRGYTF
TRBJ2-1 | TRBD2 | TRBV7-7 | CASSGGLAGGPTVF
TRBJ2-5 | - | TRBV3-1 | CASSQNPTGYQETQYF